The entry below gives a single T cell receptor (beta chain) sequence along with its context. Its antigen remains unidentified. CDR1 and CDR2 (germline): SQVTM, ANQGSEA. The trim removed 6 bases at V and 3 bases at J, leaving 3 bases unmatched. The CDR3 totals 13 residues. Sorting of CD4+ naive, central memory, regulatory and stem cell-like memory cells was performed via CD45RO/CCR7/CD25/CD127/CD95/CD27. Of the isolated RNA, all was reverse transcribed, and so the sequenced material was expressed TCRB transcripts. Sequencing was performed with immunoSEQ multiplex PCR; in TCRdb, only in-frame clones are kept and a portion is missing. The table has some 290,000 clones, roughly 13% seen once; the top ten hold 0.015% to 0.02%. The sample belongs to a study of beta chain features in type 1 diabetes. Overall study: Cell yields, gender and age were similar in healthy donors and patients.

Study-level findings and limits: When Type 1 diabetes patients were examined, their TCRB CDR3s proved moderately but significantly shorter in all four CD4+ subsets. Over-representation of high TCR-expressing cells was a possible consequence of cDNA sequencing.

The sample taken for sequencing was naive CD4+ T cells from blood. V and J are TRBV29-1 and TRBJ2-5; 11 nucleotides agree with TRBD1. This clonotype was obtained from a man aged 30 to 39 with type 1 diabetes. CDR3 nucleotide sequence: TGCAGCGTGAGGACAGGGGGCGAAGAGACCCAGTACTTC. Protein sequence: CSVRTGGEETQYF.